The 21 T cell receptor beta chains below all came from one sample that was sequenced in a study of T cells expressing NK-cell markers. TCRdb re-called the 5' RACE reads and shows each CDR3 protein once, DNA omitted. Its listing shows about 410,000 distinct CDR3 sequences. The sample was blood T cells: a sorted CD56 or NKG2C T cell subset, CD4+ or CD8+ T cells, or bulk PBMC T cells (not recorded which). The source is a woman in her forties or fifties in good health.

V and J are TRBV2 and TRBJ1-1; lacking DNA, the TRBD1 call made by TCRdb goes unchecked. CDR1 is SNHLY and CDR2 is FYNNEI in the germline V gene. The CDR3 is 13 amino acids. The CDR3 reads CASWAGGRTEAFF.

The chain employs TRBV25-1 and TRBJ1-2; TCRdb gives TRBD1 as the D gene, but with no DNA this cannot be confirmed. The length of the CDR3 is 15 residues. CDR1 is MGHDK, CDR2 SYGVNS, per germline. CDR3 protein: CASSPGQGVNYGYTF.

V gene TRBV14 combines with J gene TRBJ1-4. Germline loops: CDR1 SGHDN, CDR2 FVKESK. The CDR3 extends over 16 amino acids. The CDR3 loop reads CASSRHSLSTNEKLFF.

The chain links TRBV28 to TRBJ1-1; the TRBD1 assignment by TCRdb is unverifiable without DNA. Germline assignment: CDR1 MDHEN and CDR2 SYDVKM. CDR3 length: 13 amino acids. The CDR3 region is CASLSTTGDEAFF.

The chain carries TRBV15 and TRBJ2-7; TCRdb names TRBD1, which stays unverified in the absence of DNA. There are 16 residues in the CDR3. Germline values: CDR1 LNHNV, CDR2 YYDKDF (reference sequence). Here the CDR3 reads CATSRGLRGGGDEQYF.

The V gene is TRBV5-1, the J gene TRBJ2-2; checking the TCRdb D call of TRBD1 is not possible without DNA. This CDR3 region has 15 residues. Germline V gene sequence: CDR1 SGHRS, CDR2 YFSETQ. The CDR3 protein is CASSWRDPWAGELFF.

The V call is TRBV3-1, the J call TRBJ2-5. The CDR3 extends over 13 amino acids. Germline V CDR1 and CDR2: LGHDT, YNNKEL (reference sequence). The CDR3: CASSAMIWETQYF.

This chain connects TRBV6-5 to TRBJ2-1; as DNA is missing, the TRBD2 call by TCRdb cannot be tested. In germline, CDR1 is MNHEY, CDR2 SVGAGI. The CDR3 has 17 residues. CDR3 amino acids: CASSYVRGISFNNEQFF.

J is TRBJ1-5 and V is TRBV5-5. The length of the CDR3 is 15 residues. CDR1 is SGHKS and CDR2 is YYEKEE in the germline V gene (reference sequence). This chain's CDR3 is CASSFAGSTNQPQHF. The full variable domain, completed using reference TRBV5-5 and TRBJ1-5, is DAGVTQSPTHLIKTRGQQVTLRCSPISGHKSVSWYQQVLGQGPQFIFQYYEKEERGRGNFPDRFSARQFPNYSSELNVNALLLGDSALYLCASSFAGSTNQPQHFGDGTRLSIL.

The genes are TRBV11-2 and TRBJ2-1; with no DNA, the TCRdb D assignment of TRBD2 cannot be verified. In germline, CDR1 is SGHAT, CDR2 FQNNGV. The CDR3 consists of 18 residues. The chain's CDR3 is CASSLRVSSGNLYNEQFF. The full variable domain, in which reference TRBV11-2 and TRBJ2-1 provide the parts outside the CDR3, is EAGVAQSPRYKIIEKRQSVAFWCNPISGHATLYWYQQILGQGPKLLIQFQNNGVVDDSQLPKDRFSAERLKGVDSTLKIQPAKLEDSAVYLCASSLRVSSGNLYNEQFFGPGTRLTVL.

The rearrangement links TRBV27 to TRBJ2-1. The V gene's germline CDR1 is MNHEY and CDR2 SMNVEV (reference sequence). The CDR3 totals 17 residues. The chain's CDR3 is CASSTQQTQRGYDEQFF.

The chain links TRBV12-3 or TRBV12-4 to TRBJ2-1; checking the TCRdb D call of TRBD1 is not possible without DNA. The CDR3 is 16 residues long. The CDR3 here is CASSFMGGSAYNEQFF.

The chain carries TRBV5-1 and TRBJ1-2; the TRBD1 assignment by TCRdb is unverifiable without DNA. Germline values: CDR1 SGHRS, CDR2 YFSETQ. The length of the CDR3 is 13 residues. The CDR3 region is CASSSTGGYGYTF.

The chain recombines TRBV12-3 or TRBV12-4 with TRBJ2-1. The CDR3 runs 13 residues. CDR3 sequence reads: CASSTGLYNEQFF.

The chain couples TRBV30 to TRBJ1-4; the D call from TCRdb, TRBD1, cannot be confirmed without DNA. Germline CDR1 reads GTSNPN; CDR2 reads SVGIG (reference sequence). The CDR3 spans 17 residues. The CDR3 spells CAWSPDRGLAPNEKLFF.

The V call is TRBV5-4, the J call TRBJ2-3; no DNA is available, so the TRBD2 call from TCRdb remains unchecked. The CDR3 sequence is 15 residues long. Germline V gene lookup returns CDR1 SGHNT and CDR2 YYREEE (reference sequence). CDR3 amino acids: CASSLERERPDTQYF.

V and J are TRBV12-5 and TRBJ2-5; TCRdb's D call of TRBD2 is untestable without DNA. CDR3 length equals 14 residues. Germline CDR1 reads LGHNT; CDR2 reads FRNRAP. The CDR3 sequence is CASGLRGRQETQYF.

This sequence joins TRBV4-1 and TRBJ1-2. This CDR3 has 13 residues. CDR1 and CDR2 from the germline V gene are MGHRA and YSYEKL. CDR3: CASSQVVGYGYTF.

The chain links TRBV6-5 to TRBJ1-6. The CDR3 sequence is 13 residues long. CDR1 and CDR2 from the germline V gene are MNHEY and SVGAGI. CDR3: CASSSDLNSPLHF.

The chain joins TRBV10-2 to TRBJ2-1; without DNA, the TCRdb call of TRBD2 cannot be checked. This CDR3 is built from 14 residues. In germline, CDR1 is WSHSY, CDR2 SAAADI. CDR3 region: CASSDRDSGFEQFF.

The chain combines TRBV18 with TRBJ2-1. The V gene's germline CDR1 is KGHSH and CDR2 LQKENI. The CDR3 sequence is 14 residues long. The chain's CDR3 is CASSAQGSHNEQFF.